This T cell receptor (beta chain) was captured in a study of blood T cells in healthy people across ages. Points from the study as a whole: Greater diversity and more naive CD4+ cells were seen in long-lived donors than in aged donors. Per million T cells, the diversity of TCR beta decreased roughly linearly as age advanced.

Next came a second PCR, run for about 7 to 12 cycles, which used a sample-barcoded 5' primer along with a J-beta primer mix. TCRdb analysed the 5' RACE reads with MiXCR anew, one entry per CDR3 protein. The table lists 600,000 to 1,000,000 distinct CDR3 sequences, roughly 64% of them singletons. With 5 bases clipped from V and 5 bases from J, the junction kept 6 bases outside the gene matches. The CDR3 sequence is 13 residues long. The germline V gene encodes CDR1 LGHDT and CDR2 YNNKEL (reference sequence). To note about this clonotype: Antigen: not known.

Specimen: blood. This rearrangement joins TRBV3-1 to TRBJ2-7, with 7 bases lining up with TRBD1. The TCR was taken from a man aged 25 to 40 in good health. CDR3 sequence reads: CASSYEQGHEQYF. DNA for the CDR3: TGTGCCAGCAGCTACGAACAGGGGCACGAGCAGTACTTC.